In its sample, the clone carrying this T cell receptor (beta chain) was seen a few times. Enrolled during active infection, Seattle patients were then followed longitudinally. Sequencing was performed with immunoSEQ multiplex PCR; in TCRdb, only in-frame clones are kept and a portion is missing. The sample holds about 270,000 clones; approximately 84% are singletons and the top ten take almost 1.5%. This sample is part of a study of blood T cell repertoires in COVID-19. Study at large: The United States, Italy and Spain were the sources of the acute and convalescent COVID-19 samples. PBMCs, B-cell-depleted T cells, or T cells provided the cDNA or gDNA that made up the material.

Trimming took off 4 bases at V and 4 bases at J, with 8 bases between the two ends. CDR3 length: 12 amino acids. Germline V gene data show CDR1 as GTSNPN and CDR2 as SVGIG (reference sequence). This TCR came from a human donor with COVID-19, enrolled during active disease. The donor label of this sample is uncertain. This chain uses TRBV30 with TRBJ1-5, with D perhaps TRBD1 (5 bases). Sequenced: peripheral blood. CDR3 sequence (DNA): TGTGCCTGGACACAGGAAAATCAGCCCCAGCATTTT. It is translated as CAWTQENQPQHF. The variable domain in full, with the rest retrieved from reference TRBV30 and TRBJ1-5, is SQTIHQWPATLVQPVGSPLSLECTVEGTSNPNLYWYRQAAGRGLQLLFYSVGIGQISSEVPQNLSASRPQDRQFILSSKKLLLSDSGFYLCAWTQENQPQHFGDGTRLSIL.